The next 10 T cell receptor beta chains were all read from a single sample in a study of blood T cell repertoires in COVID-19. Sequenced by immunoSEQ multiplex PCR; TCRdb stores in-frame clones only, minus some. The sample shows approximately 80,000 clones, approximately 81% of them seen only once. Sequencing input: peripheral blood. The origin of the receptors is a man of 80 years or more with acute or convalescent COVID-19.

A note on this clone: Sequence at one end of the junction differs from germline and may be a read error. This sequence joins TRBV5-1 and TRBJ1-2, with 7 bases identical to TRBD1. This CDR3 region has 14 residues. Germline-derived CDR1 and CDR2 are SGHRS and YFSETQ. The chain's CDR3 is CVSSLRGLNYGYTF. CDR3 nucleotide sequence: TGCGTCAGCAGCTTGAGGGGGCTTAACTATGGCTACACCTTC. Full variable domain (remainder filled in from reference TRBV5-1 and TRBJ1-2): KAGVTQTPRYLIKTRGQQVTLSCSPISGHRSVSWYQQTPGQGLQFLFEYFSETQRNKGNFPGRFSGRQFSNSRSEMNVSTLELGDSALYLCVSSLRGLNYGYTFGSGTRLTVV.

The genes are TRBV18 and TRBJ2-5; D is undetermined. From germline, CDR1 is KGHSH and CDR2 LQKENI. V was shortened by 3 bases and J by 2 bases, with 7 bases between the two germline ends. This CDR3 spans 13 amino acids. CDR3 nucleotide sequence: TGTGCCAGCTCACCCTTCCTTCAAGAGACCCAGTACTTC. It specifies CASSPFLQETQYF.

The chain combines TRBV7-2 with TRBJ2-2, with D hard to call. CDR3 length equals 13 residues. V lost 3 bases to trimming and J lost 5 bases, with 7 bases between them. Germline-derived CDR1 and CDR2 are SGHTA and FQGNSA. The CDR3 DNA reads as TGTGCCAGCAGCTTCACACAGACCGGGGAGCTGTTTTTT. This encodes CASSFTQTGELFF.

CDR3 region: CASSQGPYGYTF. The DNA for the CDR3 is TGTGCCAGCAGCCAAGGGCCCTATGGCTACACCTTC. The chain has TRBV3-1 (or the pseudogene TRBV3-2) and TRBJ1-2; no clear D. Trimming took 1 base from V and 4 from J, leaving 4 bases between them. This CDR3 has 12 residues. Germline lookup yields CDR1 LGHDT and CDR2 YNNKEL (reference sequence).

This chain connects TRBV28 to TRBJ2-1; 8 bases are shared with TRBD2. Germline lookup yields CDR1 MDHEN and CDR2 SYDVKM. The CDR3 is 13 amino acids. The V and J ends lost 9 bases and 7 bases, in that order; junction bases with no gene match: 8. The CDR3 is CASRGSGINEQFF. The CDR3 DNA follows: TGTGCCAGTAGGGGTAGCGGGATTAATGAGCAGTTCTTC.

This rearrangement joins TRBV6-5 to TRBJ2-7, with a weak D call TRBD1 (6 bases). The CDR3 runs 14 residues. The V gene lost 6 bases and the J gene lost 0 bases, with 12 bases spanning the gap. Germline CDR1 and CDR2: MNHEY and SVGAGI. CDR3: CASRDQGSSYEQYF. The DNA of the CDR3 is TGTGCCAGCAGGGACCAGGGGAGCTCCTACGAGCAGTACTTC.

This sequence joins TRBV6-1 and TRBJ2-7, with D possibly TRBD1 on 5 matching bases. With 2 bases removed from V and 3 bases from J, the gap between germline ends came to 8 bases. Germline-derived CDR1 and CDR2 are MNHNS and SASEGT. The CDR3 sequence is 13 residues long. DNA for the CDR3: TGTGCCAGCAGTGAAAAGCAGGGCTACGAGCAGTACTTC. Its translation: CASSEKQGYEQYF.

The V gene is TRBV6-5, the J gene TRBJ2-1; D remains ambiguous. Trimming stripped 2 bases from V and 6 bases from J, with 11 bases between. The CDR3 extends over 14 amino acids. CDR1 is MNHEY and CDR2 is SVGAGI in the germline V gene. Here the CDR3 DNA reads TGTGCCAGCAGTTACGTGGCGGCTAGCAATGAGCAGTTCTTC. Translated: CASSYVAASNEQFF.

This chain links TRBV2 with TRBJ2-3, with D possibly being TRBD1 (5 bases). Trimming took 7 bases from V and 3 from J, leaving 17 bases between them. The length of the CDR3 is 15 residues. Germline V gene sequence: CDR1 SNHLY, CDR2 FYNNEI. CDR3 region: CASTPGMDMTDTQYF. The CDR3 DNA reads TGTGCCAGCACCCCTGGCATGGACATGACAGATACGCAGTATTTT. Complete variable domain (other parts from reference TRBV2 and TRBJ2-3): EPEVTQTPSHQVTQMGQEVILRCVPISNHLYFYWYRQILGQKVEFLVSFYNNEISEKSEIFDDQFSVERPDGSNFTLKIRSTKLEDSAMYFCASTPGMDMTDTQYFGPGTRLTVL.

The rearrangement uses TRBV29-1 and TRBJ1-2, with 7 bases lining up with TRBD1. With V trimmed by 5 bases and J by 4 bases, 7 bases remained unmatched. The CDR3 runs to 13 residues. CDR1 is SQVTM and CDR2 is ANQGSEA in the germline V gene. The CDR3 sequence is CSVWTDRIYGYTF. DNA of the CDR3: TGCAGCGTTTGGACGGACAGGATCTATGGCTACACCTTC.